This paragraph reports one T cell receptor (beta chain). Its target is unknown. Sequencing of TCRB used Survey level resolution. Generated by immunoSEQ multiplex PCR, the TCRdb table keeps only in-frame clones and is missing some. In the table there are fewer than 15,000 clones, 78% of which are singletons. This specimen comes from a study of follicular helper T cells after annual influenza vaccination. Study observations and caveats: Undersampling of larger non-cTfh compartments could not be excluded. Rare clonotypes were missed; only about 8.5-20% of cells gave TCRB.

Trimming stripped 0 bases from V and 1 base from J, with 22 bases between. CDR1 and CDR2 from the germline V gene are SGHRS and YFSETQ. The CDR3 totals 20 residues. Time point denoted: 2015-2016 season, pre-vaccination. The material sequenced was CXCR5- memory CD4+ T cells sorted from blood, taken on the day of influenza vaccination. The TCR comes from an adult who received the influenza vaccine. The chain has TRBV5-1 and TRBJ1-4, with D perhaps TRBD1 (5 bases). The CDR3: CASSLAGSPRGLLTNEKLFF. CDR3 in DNA: TGCGCCAGCAGCTTGGCAGGTTCCCCGAGGGGATTGTTAACTAATGAAAAACTGTTTTTT.